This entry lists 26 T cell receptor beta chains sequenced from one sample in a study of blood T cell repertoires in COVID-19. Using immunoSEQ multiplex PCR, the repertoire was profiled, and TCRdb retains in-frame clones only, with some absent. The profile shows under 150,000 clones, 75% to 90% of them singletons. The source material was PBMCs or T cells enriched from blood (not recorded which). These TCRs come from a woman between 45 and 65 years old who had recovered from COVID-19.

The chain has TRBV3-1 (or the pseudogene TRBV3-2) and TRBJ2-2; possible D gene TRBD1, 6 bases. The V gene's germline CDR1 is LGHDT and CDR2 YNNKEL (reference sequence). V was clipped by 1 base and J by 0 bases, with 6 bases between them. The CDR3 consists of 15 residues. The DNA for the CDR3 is TGTGCCAGCAGCCAAGGGACAGCGAACACCGGGGAGCTGTTTTTT. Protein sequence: CASSQGTANTGELFF.

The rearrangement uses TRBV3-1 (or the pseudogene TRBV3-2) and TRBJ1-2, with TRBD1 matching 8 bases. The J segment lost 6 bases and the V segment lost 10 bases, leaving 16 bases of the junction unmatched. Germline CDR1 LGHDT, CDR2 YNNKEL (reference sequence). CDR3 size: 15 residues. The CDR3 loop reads CATRGQGRRNDGYTF. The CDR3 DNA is TGTGCCACACGCGGACAGGGAAGGAGGAACGATGGCTACACCTTC.

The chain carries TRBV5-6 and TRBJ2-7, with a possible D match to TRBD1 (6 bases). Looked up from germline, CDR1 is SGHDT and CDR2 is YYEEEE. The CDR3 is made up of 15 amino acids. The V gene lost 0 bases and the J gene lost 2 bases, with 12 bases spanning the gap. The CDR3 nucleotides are TGTGCCAGCAGCTTGGACAGGGCGCTCGCCTACGAGCAGTACTTC. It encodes CASSLDRALAYEQYF.

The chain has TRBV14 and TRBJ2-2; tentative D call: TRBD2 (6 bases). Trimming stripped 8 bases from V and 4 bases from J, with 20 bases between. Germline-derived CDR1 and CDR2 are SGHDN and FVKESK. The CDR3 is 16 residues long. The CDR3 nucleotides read TGTGCCAGCCGACCCGGAGGAGGGGTGGGCACCGGGGAGCTGTTTTTT. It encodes CASRPGGGVGTGELFF. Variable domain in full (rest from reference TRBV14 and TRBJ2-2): EAGVTQFPSHSVIEKGQTVTLRCDPISGHDNLYWYRRVMGKEIKFLLHFVKESKQDESGMPNNRFLAERTGGTYSTLKVQPAELEDSGVYFCASRPGGGVGTGELFFGEGSRLTVL.

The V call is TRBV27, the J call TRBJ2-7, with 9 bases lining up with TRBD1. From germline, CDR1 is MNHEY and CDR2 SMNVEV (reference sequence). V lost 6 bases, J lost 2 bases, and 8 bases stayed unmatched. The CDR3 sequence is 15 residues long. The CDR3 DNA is TGTGCCAGCAGACTACCGGGACAGGGTACCTACGAGCAGTACTTC. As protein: CASRLPGQGTYEQYF.

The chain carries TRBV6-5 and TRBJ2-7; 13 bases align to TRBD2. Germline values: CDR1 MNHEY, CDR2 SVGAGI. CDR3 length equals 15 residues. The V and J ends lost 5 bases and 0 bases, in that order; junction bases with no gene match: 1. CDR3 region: CASSRTSGGSYEQYF. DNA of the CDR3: TGTGCCAGCAGTAGGACTAGCGGGGGCTCCTACGAGCAGTACTTC.

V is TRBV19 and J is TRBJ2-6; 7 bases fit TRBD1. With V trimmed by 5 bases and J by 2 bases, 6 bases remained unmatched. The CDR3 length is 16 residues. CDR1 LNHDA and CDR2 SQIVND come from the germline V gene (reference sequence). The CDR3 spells CASSPNDRAGANVLTF. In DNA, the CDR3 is TGTGCCAGTAGTCCAAACGACAGGGCTGGGGCCAACGTCCTGACTTTC.

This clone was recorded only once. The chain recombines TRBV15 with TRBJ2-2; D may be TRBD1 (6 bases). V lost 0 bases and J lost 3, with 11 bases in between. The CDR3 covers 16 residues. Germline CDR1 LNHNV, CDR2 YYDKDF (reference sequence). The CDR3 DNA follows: TGTGCCACCAGCAGAGAGGGGGCCTGGGACACCGGGGAGCTGTTTTTT. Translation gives CATSREGAWDTGELFF.

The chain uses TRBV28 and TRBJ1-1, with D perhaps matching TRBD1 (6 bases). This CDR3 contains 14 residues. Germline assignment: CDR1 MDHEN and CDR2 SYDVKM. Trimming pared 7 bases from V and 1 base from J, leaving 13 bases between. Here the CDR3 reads CASIPPGANTEAFF. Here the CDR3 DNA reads TGTGCCAGCATCCCCCCAGGGGCGAACACTGAAGCTTTCTTT.

DNA of the CDR3: TGCGCCAGCAGCCAAGAATTGGAGGGTTCTTTCTATGGCTACACCTTC. Translating it yields CASSQELEGSFYGYTF. The chain joins TRBV4-3 to TRBJ1-2; no clear D. Germline V gives CDR1 LGHNA, CDR2 YSLEER. Trimming removed 0 bases from V and 4 bases from J, with 15 bases in between. The CDR3 runs to 16 residues.

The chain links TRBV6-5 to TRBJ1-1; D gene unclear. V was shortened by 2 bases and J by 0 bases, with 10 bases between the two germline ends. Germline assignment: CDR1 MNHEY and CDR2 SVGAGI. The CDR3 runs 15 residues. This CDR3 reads CASSYGRGMNTEAFF. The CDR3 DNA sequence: TGTGCCAGCAGTTACGGTAGAGGGATGAACACTGAAGCTTTCTTT.

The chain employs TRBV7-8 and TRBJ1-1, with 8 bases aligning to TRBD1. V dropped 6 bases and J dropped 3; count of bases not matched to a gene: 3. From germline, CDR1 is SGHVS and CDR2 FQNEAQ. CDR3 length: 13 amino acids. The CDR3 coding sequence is TGTGCCAGCAGTCCGGACAGGGACACTGAAGCTTTCTTT. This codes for CASSPDRDTEAFF.

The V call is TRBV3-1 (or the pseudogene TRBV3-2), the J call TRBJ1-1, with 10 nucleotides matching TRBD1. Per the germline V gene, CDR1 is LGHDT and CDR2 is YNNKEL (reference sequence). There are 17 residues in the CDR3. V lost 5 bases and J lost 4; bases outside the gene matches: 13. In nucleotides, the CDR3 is TGTGCCAGCAGCGCTCGACAGGGGGCGAGGGCGGCCACTGAAGCTTTCTTT. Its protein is CASSARQGARAATEAFF.

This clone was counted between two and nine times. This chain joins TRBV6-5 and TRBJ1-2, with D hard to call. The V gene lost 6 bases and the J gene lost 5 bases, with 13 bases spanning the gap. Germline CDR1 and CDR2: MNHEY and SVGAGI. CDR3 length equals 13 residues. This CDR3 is CASSARQLYGYTF. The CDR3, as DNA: TGTGCCAGCAGCGCGCGGCAGCTTTATGGCTACACCTTC.

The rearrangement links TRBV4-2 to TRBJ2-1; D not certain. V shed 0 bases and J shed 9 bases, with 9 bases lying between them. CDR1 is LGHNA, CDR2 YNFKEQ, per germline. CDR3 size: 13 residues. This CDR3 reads CASSQDKGGEQFF. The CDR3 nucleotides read TGTGCCAGCAGCCAAGATAAAGGCGGTGAGCAGTTCTTC.

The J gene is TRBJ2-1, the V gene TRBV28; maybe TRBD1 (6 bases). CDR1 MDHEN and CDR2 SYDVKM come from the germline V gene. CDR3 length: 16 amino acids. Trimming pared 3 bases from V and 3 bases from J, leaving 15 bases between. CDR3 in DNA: TGTGCCAGCAGTTTCGCTCTGGACAGTCTCTACAATGAGCAGTTCTTC. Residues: CASSFALDSLYNEQFF. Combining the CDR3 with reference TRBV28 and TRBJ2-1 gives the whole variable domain DVKVTQSSRYLVKRTGEKVFLECVQDMDHENMFWYRQDPGLGLRLIYFSYDVKMKEKGDIPEGYSVSREKKERFSLILESASTNQTSMYLCASSFALDSLYNEQFFGPGTRLTVL.

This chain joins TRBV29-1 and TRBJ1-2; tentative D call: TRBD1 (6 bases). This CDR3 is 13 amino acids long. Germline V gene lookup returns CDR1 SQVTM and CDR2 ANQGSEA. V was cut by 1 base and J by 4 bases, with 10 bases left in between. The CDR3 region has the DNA TGCAGCGTTGAAGGTGGGGGCAGCTATGGCTACACCTTC. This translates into CSVEGGGSYGYTF. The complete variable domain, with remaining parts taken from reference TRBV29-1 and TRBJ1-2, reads SAVISQKPSRDICQRGTSLTIQCQVDSQVTMMFWYRQQPGQSLTLIATANQGSEATYESGFVIDKFPISRPNLTFSTLTVSNMSPEDSSIYLCSVEGGGSYGYTFGSGTRLTVV.

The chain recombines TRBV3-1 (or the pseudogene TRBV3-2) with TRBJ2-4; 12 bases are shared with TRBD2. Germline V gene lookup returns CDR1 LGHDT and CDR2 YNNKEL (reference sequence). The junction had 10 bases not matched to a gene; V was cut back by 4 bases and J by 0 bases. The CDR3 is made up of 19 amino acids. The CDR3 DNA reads TGTGCCAGCAGCCGGGCCGGGACTAGCGGGTCACTAGCCAAAAACATTCAGTACTTC. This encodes CASSRAGTSGSLAKNIQYF.

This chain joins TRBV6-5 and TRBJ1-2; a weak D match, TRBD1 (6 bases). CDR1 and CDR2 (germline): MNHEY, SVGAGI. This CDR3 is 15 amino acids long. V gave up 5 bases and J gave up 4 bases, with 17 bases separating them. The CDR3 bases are TGTGCCAGCAGTCAGTGGGCAGGGGAGGGCTATGGCTACACCTTC. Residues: CASSQWAGEGYGYTF.

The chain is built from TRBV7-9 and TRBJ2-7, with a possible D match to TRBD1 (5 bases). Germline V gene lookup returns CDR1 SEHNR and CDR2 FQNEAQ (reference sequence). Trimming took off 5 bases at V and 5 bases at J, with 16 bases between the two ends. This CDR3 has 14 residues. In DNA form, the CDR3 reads TGTGCCAGCAGCCCGACCGCCTTGGACAACGAGCAGTACTTC. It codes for CASSPTALDNEQYF.

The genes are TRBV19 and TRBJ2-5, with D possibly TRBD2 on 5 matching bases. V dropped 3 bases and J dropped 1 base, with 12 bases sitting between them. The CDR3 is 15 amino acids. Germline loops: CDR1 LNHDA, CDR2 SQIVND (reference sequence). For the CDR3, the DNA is TGTGCCAGTAGTATTGGTAATGGACTCCAAGAGACCCAGTACTTC. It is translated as CASSIGNGLQETQYF.

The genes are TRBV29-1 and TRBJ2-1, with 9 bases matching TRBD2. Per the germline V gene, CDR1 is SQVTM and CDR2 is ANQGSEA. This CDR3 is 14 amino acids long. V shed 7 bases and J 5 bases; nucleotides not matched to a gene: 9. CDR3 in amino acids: CSALLAGINNEQFF. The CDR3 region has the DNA TGCAGCGCACTTCTAGCGGGGATCAACAATGAGCAGTTCTTC.

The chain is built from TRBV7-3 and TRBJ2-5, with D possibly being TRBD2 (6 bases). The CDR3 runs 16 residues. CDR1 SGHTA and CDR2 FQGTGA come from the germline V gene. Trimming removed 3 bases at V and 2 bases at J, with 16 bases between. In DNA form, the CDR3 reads TGTGCCAGCAGCTTTACCGAGTCGGGGGATCAAGAGACCCAGTACTTC. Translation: CASSFTESGDQETQYF.

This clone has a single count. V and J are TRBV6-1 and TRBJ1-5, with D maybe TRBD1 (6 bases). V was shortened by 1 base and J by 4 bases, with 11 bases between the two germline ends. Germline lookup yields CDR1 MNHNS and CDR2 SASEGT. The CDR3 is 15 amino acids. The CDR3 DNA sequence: TGTGCCAGCAGTGAAGGGACAGCTACAAATCAGCCCCAGCATTTT. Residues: CASSEGTATNQPQHF.

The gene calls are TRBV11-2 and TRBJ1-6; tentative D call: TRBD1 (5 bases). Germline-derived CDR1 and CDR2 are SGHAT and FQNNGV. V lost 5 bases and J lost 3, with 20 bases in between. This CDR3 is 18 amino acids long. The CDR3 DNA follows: TGTGCCAGCAGCCCTGTAACGGGGGGTTACAACTATAATTCACCCCTCCACTTT. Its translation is CASSPVTGGYNYNSPLHF.

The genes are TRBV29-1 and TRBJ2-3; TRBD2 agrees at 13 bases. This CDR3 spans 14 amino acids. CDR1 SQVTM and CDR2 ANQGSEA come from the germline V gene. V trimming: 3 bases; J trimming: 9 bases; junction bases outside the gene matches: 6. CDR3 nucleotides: TGCAGCGTTGACGGGACTAGCGGGGTAGGGACGCAGTATTTT. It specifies CSVDGTSGVGTQYF.